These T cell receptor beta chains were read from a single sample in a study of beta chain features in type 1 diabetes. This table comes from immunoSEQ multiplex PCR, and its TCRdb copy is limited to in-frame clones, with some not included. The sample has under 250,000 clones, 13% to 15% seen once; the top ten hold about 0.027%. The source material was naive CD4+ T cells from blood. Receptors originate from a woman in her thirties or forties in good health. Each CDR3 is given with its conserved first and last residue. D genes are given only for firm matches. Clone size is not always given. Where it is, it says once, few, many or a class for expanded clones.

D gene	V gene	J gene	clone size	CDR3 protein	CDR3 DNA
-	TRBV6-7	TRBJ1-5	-	CASSSQTGGRNQPQHF	TGTGCCAGCAGTTCGCAGACCGGGGGGCGGAATCAGCCCCAGCATTTT
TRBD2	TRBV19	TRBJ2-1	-	CASSIDRSGLAGGHNEQFF	TGTGCCAGTAGTATAGATCGTTCGGGACTAGCGGGGGGGCACAATGAGCAGTTCTTC
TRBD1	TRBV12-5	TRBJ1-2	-	CASGSGLDRVEGYTF	TGTGCTAGTGGTTCCGGTTTGGACAGGGTGGAAGGCTACACCTTC
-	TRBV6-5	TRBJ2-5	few	CASSRSSSGTQYF	TGTGCCAGCAGCCGATCTAGCTCAGGGACCCAGTACTTC
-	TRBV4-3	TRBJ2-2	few	CASSQDTIGANTGELFF	TGCGCCAGCAGCCAAGATACAATAGGAGCGAACACCGGGGAGCTGTTTTTT
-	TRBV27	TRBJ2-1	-	CASSLYRGASYNEQFF	TGTGCCAGCAGTTTATACCGGGGGGCCTCCTACAATGAGCAGTTCTTC
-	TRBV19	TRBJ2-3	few	CASSILRGYRTDTQYF	TGTGCCAGTAGTATTCTGCGGGGTTACCGCACAGATACGCAGTATTTT
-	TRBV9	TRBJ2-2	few	CASSRPTGDTGELFF	TGTGCCAGCAGCCGACCAACAGGTGACACCGGGGAGCTGTTTTTT
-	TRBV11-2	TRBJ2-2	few	CASSPASAPNTGELFF	TGTGCCAGCAGCCCTGCTAGCGCTCCGAACACCGGGGAGCTGTTTTTT
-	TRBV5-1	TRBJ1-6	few	CASSLESGGNSPLHF	TGCGCCAGCAGCTTGGAATCGGGTGGTAATTCACCCCTCCACTTT
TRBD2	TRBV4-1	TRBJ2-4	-	CASSQVLAGSAKNIQYF	TGCGCCAGCAGCCAAGTGCTAGCGGGATCAGCCAAAAACATTCAGTACTTC
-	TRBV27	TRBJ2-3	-	CASSLSGGRSPEDTQYF	TGTGCCAGCAGTTTATCAGGCGGGCGCTCGCCAGAGGATACGCAGTATTTT
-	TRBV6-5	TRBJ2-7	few	CASSYRLVGEQYF	TGTGCCAGCAGTTATCGACTAGTAGGCGAGCAGTACTTC